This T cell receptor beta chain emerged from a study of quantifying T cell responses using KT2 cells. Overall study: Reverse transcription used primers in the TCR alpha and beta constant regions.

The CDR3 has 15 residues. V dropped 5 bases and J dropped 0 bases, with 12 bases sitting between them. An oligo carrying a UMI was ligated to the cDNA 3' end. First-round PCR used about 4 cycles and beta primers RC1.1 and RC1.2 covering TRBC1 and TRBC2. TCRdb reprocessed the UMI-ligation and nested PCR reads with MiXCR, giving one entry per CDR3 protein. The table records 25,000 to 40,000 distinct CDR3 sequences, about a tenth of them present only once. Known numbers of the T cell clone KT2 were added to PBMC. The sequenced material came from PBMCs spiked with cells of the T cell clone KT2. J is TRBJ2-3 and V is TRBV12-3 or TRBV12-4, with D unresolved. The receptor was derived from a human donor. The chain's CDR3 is CASSPTLGSTDTQYF. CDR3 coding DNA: TGTGCCAGCAGTCCGACATTGGGGAGCACAGATACGCAGTATTTT.